This passage covers 2 T cell receptor beta chains from one sample sequenced in a study of shared clonotypes between healthy human individuals. Some clones are missing from TCRdb's copy, which holds only in-frame ones; the method was immunoSEQ multiplex PCR. The sample consists of 450,000 to 500,000 clones, around three quarters of them appearing once. Sequencing was performed on PBMCs. The receptor source for this set is a woman aged 40 to 50 in good health. Some clones in this sample may be carry-over from other donors' samples.

This chain uses TRBV9 with TRBJ1-3; tentatively, D is TRBD1 (5 bases). The V and J ends lost 4 bases and 3 bases respectively, with 17 bases between them. Germline V lookup: CDR1 SGDLS, CDR2 YYNGEE. This CDR3 contains 16 residues. The CDR3 coding sequence is TGTGCCAGCAGCCCCCACGGGGGGGGAAGTGGAAACACCATATATTTT. Translating it yields CASSPHGGGSGNTIYF.

The rearrangement joins TRBV5-1 to TRBJ2-7; TRBD2 aligns across 7 bases. With V trimmed by 7 bases and J by 6 bases, 16 bases remained unmatched. Germline CDR1 SGHRS, CDR2 YFSETQ. The CDR3 length is 15 residues. CDR3 nucleotide sequence: TGCGCCAGCCGTCCCCTTGAGACTAGCAAAGGCGAGCAGTACTTC. Translating gives CASRPLETSKGEQYF.